This T cell receptor (beta chain) emerged from a study of cytomegalovirus exposure and HLA in healthy donors. In the study overall: It was reported in a later analysis that the same platform had been used for the 120 or so validation repertoires as for the 550 to 700 first-cohort repertoires.

Trimming shortened V by 2 bases and J by 8 bases, and 13 bases separated the two germline ends. CDR3 length: 14 amino acids. Germline CDR1 and CDR2: SGHTA and FQGTGA. The repertoire was sequenced with immunoSEQ multiplex PCR; TCRdb's copy has only in-frame clones and lacks some. The sample contains about 280,000 clones, more than 75% of which appear only once. Comment on this clone: Its antigen is undetermined.

Study findings and constraints: The CMV antigen specificity of a few CMV-associated chains was confirmed through in vitro analysis. Cytomegalovirus status, reportedly, was diagnosed with high specificity and sensitivity by the classifier. The tendency of first-cohort TCR clusters to co-occur in the 100 to 150 validation repertoires emerged from a later analysis.

Material for sequencing was PBMCs. J is TRBJ2-1 and V is TRBV7-3; D gene ambiguous. This clonotype originated in a woman younger than 35 in good health and CMV-seronegative. CDR3 in amino acids: CASSLLGGGYEQFF. DNA of the CDR3: TGTGCCAGCAGCTTACTTGGCGGTGGCTATGAGCAGTTCTTC.